This TCR beta chain is from a study of molecular identifiers for immune sequencing clone quantification. The study, taken as a whole, reports: Effector cells had over 99% of their molecules in clones above 20 RNA copies, while naive cells had under 1%.

TCRdb recomputed calls from the PCR reads with MiXCR, one row per CDR3 protein. This sample has around 470,000 distinct CDR3 sequences, with around a fifth found just once. The V gene lost 5 bases and the J gene lost 1 base, with 10 bases spanning the gap. The CDR3 is 14 amino acids. Germline CDR1 and CDR2: MNHEY and SVGAGI. Naive CD8 sequencing libraries were generated from roughly 18,000 to 920,000 sorted cells, with 10%, 30% or 50% RNA as input. As concerns this clonotype: Its antigen is currently unknown.

The sequence was obtained from a human donor in good health. Some libraries in this study had Jurkat cell RNA spiked in. V usage is TRBV6-5 and J usage is TRBJ2-3; D might be TRBD1 (5 bases). Sequenced material: naive CD8+ T cells from blood, with Jurkat cell RNA spiked in. The subset here: FACS-sorted CD8+CD4-CCR7+CD45RA+ naive T cells. CDR3 protein: CASSTDIGTDTQYF. The CDR3 DNA reads as TGTGCCAGCAGTACGGACATAGGCACAGATACGCAGTATTTT.